These T cell receptor beta chains were read from a single sample in a study of blood T cell repertoires in COVID-19. The repertoire was sequenced with immunoSEQ multiplex PCR; TCRdb's copy has only in-frame clones and lacks some. The table includes about 310,000 clones, 80% to 90% detected once. Sequencing was carried out using PBMCs or T cells enriched from blood (not recorded which). These receptors originate from a woman between 18 and 29 years old who had recovered from COVID-19. Each CDR3 is given with its conserved first and last residue. Fields, in order: clone size, V gene, D gene, J gene, CDR3 protein, CDR3 DNA. A D gene is named only where the DNA matches it firmly. Expanded clones are given a class, and other clones once, few, many or no size at all.

.	TRBV19	TRBD1	TRBJ2-2	CASSDRGDTGELFF	TGTGCCAGTAGTGACAGGGGGGACACCGGGGAGCTGTTTTTT
once	TRBV2	.	TRBJ1-3	CASSDFRVHTIYF	TGTGCCAGCAGTGATTTCAGGGTTCACACCATATATTTT
.	TRBV5-5	.	TRBJ2-5	CASSLAVGQWETQYF	TGTGCCAGCAGCTTGGCGGTGGGACAATGGGAGACCCAGTACTTC
.	TRBV7-9	.	TRBJ1-5	CASSLEDGDQPQHF	TGTGCCAGCAGCTTAGAAGACGGGGATCAGCCCCAGCATTTT
.	TRBV7-2	TRBD1	TRBJ1-5	CASSLEGQGGGQPQHF	TGTGCCAGCAGCTTAGAGGGACAGGGGGGAGGTCAGCCCCAGCATTTT
.	TRBV28	.	TRBJ2-7	CASRVGASYEQYF	TGTGCCAGCAGGGTGGGGGCCTCCTACGAGCAGTACTTC
.	TRBV29-1	.	TRBJ1-1	CSVGRQLYTEAFF	TGCAGCGTTGGGAGGCAGCTATACACTGAAGCTTTCTTT
.	TRBV4-3	TRBD2	TRBJ2-3	CASSYRYGRLAENTDTQYF	TGCGCCAGCAGCTACCGGTACGGGAGACTAGCGGAAAACACAGATACGCAGTATTTT
.	TRBV6-2/TRBV6-3	.	TRBJ2-7	CASSTTKTPGQYF	TGTGCCAGCAGTACCACGAAGACGCCGGGGCAGTACTTC
.	TRBV30	.	TRBJ1-5	CACTTGLPGGNQPQHF	TGTGCCTGCACGACCGGGCTCCCCGGGGGCAATCAGCCCCAGCATTTT
few	TRBV2	.	TRBJ2-7	CASRLNVNEQYF	TGTGCCAGCAGACTCAATGTCAACGAGCAGTACTTC
.	TRBV4-2	TRBD2	TRBJ2-1	CASSQELLMIAGGYNEQFF	TGTGCCAGCAGCCAAGAACTGCTTATGATAGCGGGGGGCTACAATGAGCAGTTCTTC
.	TRBV6-5	TRBD2	TRBJ2-5	CASRPSGGAHETQYF	TGTGCCAGCAGACCAAGCGGGGGGGCCCACGAGACCCAGTACTTC
.	TRBV2	.	TRBJ1-3	CASSRLGNAGNTIYF	TGTGCCAGCAGTCGACTCGGAAATGCTGGAAACACCATATATTTT
many	TRBV5-1	TRBD1	TRBJ1-5	CASSPTGYDQPQHF	TGCGCCAGCAGCCCGACAGGGTATGACCAGCCCCAGCATTTT
.	TRBV3-1/TRBV3-2	.	TRBJ1-1	CASSQGQGMMNTEAFF	TGTGCCAGCAGCCAAGGGCAGGGCATGATGAACACTGAAGCTTTCTTT
.	TRBV7-9	TRBD1	TRBJ2-2	CASSPRDRDRELFF	TGTGCCAGCAGCCCCCGGGACAGGGACAGGGAGCTGTTTTTT
.	TRBV4-2	TRBD1	TRBJ2-1	CASSQEGQVYNEQFF	TGTGCCAGCAGCCAAGAGGGACAGGTTTACAATGAGCAGTTCTTC
.	TRBV7-9	.	TRBJ1-1	CASSYRRQPTEAFF	TGTGCCAGCAGCTACCGGAGGCAGCCCACTGAAGCTTTCTTT
.	TRBV9	.	TRBJ1-2	CASRDTTRYTF	TGTGCCAGCAGAGACACGACCCGCTACACCTTC
few	TRBV7-2	.	TRBJ2-1	CASRPIVSYNEQFF	TGTGCCAGCAGACCCATAGTATCCTACAATGAGCAGTTCTTC
.	TRBV9	.	TRBJ1-2	CASSGGVSANYGYTF	TGTGCCAGCAGCGGAGGAGTTTCTGCTAACTATGGCTACACCTTC
.	TRBV11-3	TRBD1	TRBJ2-1	CASSAGGPRNEQFF	TGTGCCAGCAGCGCAGGGGGCCCCAGGAATGAGCAGTTCTTC
.	TRBV13	TRBD2	TRBJ2-3	CASSLRLAGNEIRDTQYF	TGTGCCAGCAGCTTAAGACTAGCGGGGAATGAGATCAGGGATACGCAGTATTTT
.	TRBV2	.	TRBJ2-1	CASVEDGRDNEQFF	TGTGCCAGCGTAGAGGACGGCAGGGACAATGAGCAGTTCTTC
.	TRBV11-2	TRBD2	TRBJ2-1	CASSSRTSGWGNEQFF	TGTGCCAGCAGCTCCCGAACTAGCGGGTGGGGGAATGAGCAGTTCTTC
.	TRBV3-1/TRBV3-2	.	TRBJ1-2	CASSPLGEGYTF	TGTGCCAGCAGCCCGCTCGGGGAGGGCTACACCTTC
.	TRBV15	TRBD1	TRBJ1-1	CATSKGQGNTEAFF	TGTGCCACCAGCAAGGGACAGGGAAACACTGAAGCTTTCTTT
.	TRBV7-2	.	TRBJ2-1	CASTRVSSYNEQFF	TGTGCCAGCACTCGAGTGAGCTCCTACAATGAGCAGTTCTTC
.	TRBV6-2/TRBV6-3	TRBD1	TRBJ1-5	CASSRWDRGNQPQHF	TGTGCCAGCAGCCGATGGGACAGGGGTAATCAGCCCCAGCATTTT
.	TRBV28	.	TRBJ1-4	CASSLEETGRESWEKLFF	TGTGCCAGCAGTTTAGAGGAGACAGGAAGGGAGTCTTGGGAAAAACTGTTTTTT
once	TRBV9	.	TRBJ1-2	CASSVGGYSGYTF	TGTGCCAGCAGCGTAGGCGGGTATTCGGGCTACACCTTC
.	TRBV6-2/TRBV6-3	TRBD1	TRBJ1-2	CASSRPGTGGGNYGYTF	TGTGCCAGCAGCCGTCCCGGGACAGGGGGAGGCAACTATGGCTACACCTTC
.	TRBV4-3	TRBD2	TRBJ2-1	CASSPTSGGMNEQFF	TGCGCCAGCAGCCCCACTAGCGGGGGGATGAATGAGCAGTTCTTC
.	TRBV6-4	.	TRBJ2-7	CASSDIKSGQRPAYEQYF	TGTGCCAGCAGTGACATAAAGTCAGGACAGCGTCCCGCCTACGAGCAGTACTTC
.	TRBV6-5	TRBD1	TRBJ1-2	CASRRDRRHYGYTF	TGTGCCAGCAGGCGGGACAGGCGTCACTATGGCTACACCTTC
.	TRBV6-2/TRBV6-3	.	TRBJ1-5	CASSQTNSNQPQHF	TGTGCCAGCAGCCAAACAAATAGCAATCAGCCCCAGCATTTT
.	TRBV7-2	TRBD1	TRBJ2-1	CASSSPGTGYNEQFF	TGTGCCAGCAGCTCCCCCGGGACAGGGTACAATGAGCAGTTCTTC
.	TRBV15	.	TRBJ2-3	CATSRDIPSDTQYF	TGTGCCACCAGCAGAGATATTCCCTCAGATACGCAGTATTTT
few	TRBV30	.	TRBJ1-2	CAYWGLTNYGYTF	TGTGCCTACTGGGGCTTGACTAACTATGGCTACACCTTC
.	TRBV4-3	TRBD1	TRBJ1-5	CASSQDWPRGNQPQHF	TGCGCCAGCAGCCAAGATTGGCCCAGGGGGAATCAGCCCCAGCATTTT
.	TRBV29-1	TRBD1	TRBJ2-7	CSVLGQGSYEQYF	TGCAGCGTTCTGGGACAGGGGAGCTACGAGCAGTACTTC
.	TRBV24-1	TRBD1	TRBJ2-3	CATSDAGTGKVTDTQYF	TGTGCCACCAGTGATGCGGGGACAGGGAAGGTGACAGATACGCAGTATTTT
.	TRBV10-3	TRBD2	TRBJ2-7	CAISETGTSVYEQYF	TGTGCCATCAGTGAGACCGGGACTAGCGTCTACGAGCAGTACTTC
.	TRBV6-5	.	TRBJ2-7	CASRNQGREQYF	TGTGCCAGCAGAAACCAGGGTAGGGAGCAGTACTTC
.	TRBV4-3	TRBD2	TRBJ2-1	CASSQEAGAYNEQFF	TGCGCCAGCAGCCAAGAGGCGGGAGCCTACAATGAGCAGTTCTTC
.	TRBV4-1	.	TRBJ2-3	CASSQENRATQYF	TGCGCCAGCAGCCAGGAGAACAGGGCTACGCAGTATTTT
.	TRBV6-5	TRBD1	TRBJ1-1	CASSYGQGADTEAFF	TGTGCCAGCAGTTACGGGCAGGGGGCGGACACTGAAGCTTTCTTT
.	TRBV10-3	.	TRBJ2-5	CAISRGGPAETQYF	TGTGCCATCTCTAGGGGGGGCCCCGCAGAGACCCAGTACTTC
.	TRBV7-8	.	TRBJ1-3	CASSLDLGSGNTIYF	TGTGCCAGCAGCCTCGACTTGGGCTCTGGAAACACCATATATTTT